This T cell receptor beta chain was retrieved from a study of cytomegalovirus exposure and HLA in healthy donors. Study findings and constraints: The study put 150 or so TCR beta chains on its list as cytomegalovirus-associated. Per published reports, the classifier diagnosed cytomegalovirus status with high specificity and sensitivity.

The CDR3 is 15 amino acids. With V trimmed by 2 bases and J by 5 bases, 5 bases remained unmatched. Germline CDR1 is SGDLS and CDR2 is YYNGEE. As for this clone: Its antigen is currently unknown.

Sequenced by immunoSEQ multiplex PCR; TCRdb stores in-frame clones only, minus some. The data show approximately 300,000 clones, about nine tenths seen once. V usage is TRBV9 and J usage is TRBJ2-1; TRBD2 agrees at 9 bases. Sequences were obtained from PBMCs. The sequence came from a woman younger than 30 in good health and CMV-seronegative. CDR3 bases: TGTGCCAGCAGCGTTCGGACTAGCGAACACAATGAGCAGTTCTTC. Translating gives CASSVRTSEHNEQFF. The full variable domain, with the rest looked up from reference TRBV9 and TRBJ2-1, is DSGVTQTPKHLITATGQRVTLRCSPRSGDLSVYWYQQSLDQGLQFLIQYYNGEERAKGNILERFSAQQFPDLHSELNLSSLELGDSALYFCASSVRTSEHNEQFFGPGTRLTVL.